Presented here are 4 T cell receptor beta chains from one specimen sequenced in a study of cytomegalovirus exposure and HLA in healthy donors. Primers included in the PCR were 60 Vbeta and 13 Jbeta primers. Generated by immunoSEQ multiplex PCR, the TCRdb table keeps only in-frame clones and is missing some. The sample lists under 150,000 clones, approximately 61% occurring once. Material: PBMCs. The receptors stem from a man aged 30-40 years in good health and CMV-seropositive.

The chain joins TRBV7-2 to TRBJ2-7; the match to TRBD1 covers 7 bases. J was trimmed by 7 bases and V by 8 bases; bases with no gene match: 14. The germline V gene encodes CDR1 SGHTA and CDR2 FQGNSA. The CDR3 sequence is 14 residues long. CDR3 nucleotide sequence: TGTGCCAGCCGACAGGGCCAGGCCTATGATGAGCAGTACTTC. Residues: CASRQGQAYDEQYF.

The chain carries TRBV7-2 and TRBJ2-1; 9 nucleotides match TRBD2. The V gene end was trimmed by 6 bases and the J gene end by 2 bases; junction bases not matched to a gene: 2. Germline V lookup: CDR1 SGHTA, CDR2 FQGNSA. The CDR3 consists of 14 residues. The CDR3 DNA reads TGTGCCAGCAGTCCTAGCGGGACCTACAATGAGCAGTTCTTC. Amino acids: CASSPSGTYNEQFF.

The rearrangement links TRBV18 to TRBJ2-1, with TRBD1 identical over 9 bases. The length of the CDR3 is 17 residues. Germline CDR1 is KGHSH and CDR2 is LQKENI. Germline trimming cut 4 bases from V and 8 bases from J; bases unmatched to any gene: 15. The CDR3, as DNA: TGTGCCAGCTCACGGGGGACAGGGTACTCGGGCGTGCATGAGCAGTTCTTC. Translation gives CASSRGTGYSGVHEQFF.

The V and J genes are TRBV5-4 and TRBJ2-1; 7 nucleotides match TRBD2. The V and J ends lost 4 bases and 7 bases, in that order; junction bases with no gene match: 8. Germline-derived CDR1 and CDR2 are SGHNT and YYREEE (reference sequence). The CDR3 runs 14 residues. The CDR3 DNA sequence: TGTGCCAGCAGCCCACCGGGACTAACAAATGAGCAGTTCTTC. The encoded protein is CASSPPGLTNEQFF.